The next 28 T cell receptor beta chains were all read from a single sample in a study of blood T cell repertoires in COVID-19 (TCRdb year 2020). Library generation was performed with the immunoSEQ multiplex PCR assay. Imported from immuneACCESS, the table was reduced by TCRdb to in-frame sequences with V and J called. These copies leave out some clones; in studies compared against another copy, an unresolved V gene accounts for under half, and the cause of the remainder is not known. Here the sample has around 180,000 clones; roughly 83% occur a single time. The top ten clonotypes cover 1.5% of the sample. The specimen sequenced was peripheral blood. These receptors all come from a human donor in a cohort sampled during active COVID-19.

The J gene is TRBJ1-5, the V gene TRBV18; D is perhaps TRBD1 (5 bases). V dropped 4 bases and J dropped 6 bases, with 10 bases sitting between them. The CDR3 contains 13 residues. Germline V gene data show CDR1 as KGHSH and CDR2 as LQKENI. The CDR3 loop reads CASSLDDSQPQHF. The CDR3 DNA reads TGTGCCAGCTCACTCGATGACAGTCAGCCCCAGCATTTT.

This clone was seen just once. This rearrangement joins TRBV7-2 to TRBJ2-3; 7 bases are shared with TRBD2. V lost 1 base and J lost 3; bases outside the gene matches: 7. The CDR3 has 16 amino acids. The V gene's germline CDR1 is SGHTA and CDR2 FQGNSA. The CDR3 DNA follows: TGTGCCAGCAGCTTAGGAGCGGGAATTGTGACAGATACGCAGTATTTT. It codes for CASSLGAGIVTDTQYF.

J is TRBJ1-5 and V is TRBV19; 9 bases line up with TRBD1. This CDR3 has 15 residues. V was clipped by 6 bases and J by 8 bases; unmatched bases: 11. Per germline, CDR1 LNHDA and CDR2 SQIVND (reference sequence). CDR3 in DNA: TGTGCCAGTAGGCCAGACAGGGGGTTCCTTGAGCCCCAGCATTTT. Its protein is CASRPDRGFLEPQHF.

The chain carries TRBV5-4 and TRBJ2-3, with 12 bases fitting TRBD2. CDR1 SGHNT and CDR2 YYREEE come from the germline V gene (reference sequence). The V and J ends lost 6 bases and 1 base, in that order; junction bases with no gene match: 6. The CDR3 spans 16 residues. CDR3 nucleotide sequence: TGTGCCAGCAAACCTAGCGGGGGGGCGGGCACAGATACGCAGTATTTT. As protein: CASKPSGGAGTDTQYF.

The V and J genes are TRBV11-2 and TRBJ2-7, with a weak D call TRBD2 (5 bases). V lost 0 bases, J lost 6 bases, and 24 bases lay in between. The CDR3 spans 18 residues. The germline gives CDR1 SGHAT, CDR2 FQNNGV. Here the CDR3 reads CASSLEGRGRGRSFEQYF. The CDR3 coding sequence is TGTGCCAGCAGCTTAGAAGGCCGGGGTCGGGGAAGAAGCTTCGAGCAGTACTTC.

This clone was counted once. The chain employs TRBV15 and TRBJ2-7; 11 bases fit TRBD1. The CDR3 consists of 17 residues. Germline CDR1 and CDR2: LNHNV and YYDKDF (reference sequence). Germline trimming cut 0 bases from V and 3 bases from J; bases unmatched to any gene: 7. The CDR3: CATSRERTGTGGYEQYF. The CDR3 region has the DNA TGTGCCACCAGCAGAGAACGAACCGGGACAGGGGGCTACGAGCAGTACTTC.

The gene calls are TRBV9 and TRBJ1-2; D unclear. The CDR3 has 15 amino acids. Trimming pared 0 bases from V and 8 bases from J, leaving 17 bases between. Germline lookup yields CDR1 SGDLS and CDR2 YYNGEE. The CDR3 reads CASSVVAGSSGGYTF. The CDR3 DNA follows: TGTGCCAGCAGCGTAGTAGCAGGATCTTCGGGGGGCTACACCTTC.

J is TRBJ2-7 and V is TRBV7-9; perhaps TRBD1 as D (5 bases). The V gene's germline CDR1 is SEHNR and CDR2 FQNEAQ (reference sequence). CDR3 length equals 14 residues. V lost 1 base and J lost 2, with 9 bases in between. The CDR3 sequence: CASSLEGPPYEQYF. In DNA, the CDR3 is TGTGCCAGCAGCTTAGAGGGGCCTCCCTACGAGCAGTACTTC.

The chain links TRBV28 to TRBJ2-7; D is ambiguous. Germline lookup yields CDR1 MDHEN and CDR2 SYDVKM. The CDR3 runs to 16 residues. V lost 3 bases and J lost 3, with 18 bases in between. In nucleotides, the CDR3 is TGTGCCAGCAGTTTCGAGTCTGATTGGAGTGGCTACGAGCAGTACTTC. This translates into CASSFESDWSGYEQYF.

DNA for the CDR3: TGTGCCAGCAGCCAAGCAACCGGGACAGTATATGGCTACACCTTC. Translating it yields CASSQATGTVYGYTF. This chain joins TRBV14 and TRBJ1-2; 7 nucleotides align to TRBD1. Germline V gives CDR1 SGHDN, CDR2 FVKESK. The CDR3 totals 15 residues. The V gene end was trimmed by 1 base and the J gene end by 5 bases; junction bases not matched to a gene: 7.

The chain employs TRBV6-2 or TRBV6-3 and TRBJ1-4; the D is unclear. The V gene lost 2 bases and the J gene lost 1 base, with 11 bases spanning the gap. The CDR3 extends over 16 amino acids. Per germline, CDR1 MNHEY and CDR2 SVGEGT. Here the CDR3 reads CASSYPSGVTNEKLFF. DNA for the CDR3: TGTGCCAGCAGTTACCCGTCCGGGGTAACTAATGAAAAACTGTTTTTT.

This chain joins TRBV5-6 and TRBJ2-7; the match to TRBD2 covers 7 bases. Trimming at V came to 7 bases and at J to 3 bases, leaving 7 bases not matched to a gene. The germline gives CDR1 SGHDT, CDR2 YYEEEE. This CDR3 is built from 13 residues. This CDR3 reads CASRPGGSYEQYF. The CDR3 nucleotides read TGTGCCAGCCGCCCGGGAGGCAGCTACGAGCAGTACTTC. Looking up the rest from reference TRBV5-6 and TRBJ2-7 gives the full variable domain: DAGVTQSPTHLIKTRGQQVTLRCSPKSGHDTVSWYQQALGQGPQFIFQYYEEEERQRGNFPDRFSGHQFPNYSSELNVNALLLGDSALYLCASRPGGSYEQYFGPGTRLTVT.

This clone is a singleton in its sample. This chain joins TRBV6-6 and TRBJ1-5; 11 bases match TRBD1. The CDR3 runs 14 residues. Germline V gene data show CDR1 as MNHNY and CDR2 as SVGAGI (reference sequence). V lost 2 bases to trimming and J lost 15 bases; unmatched junction nucleotides: 9. CDR3 sequence reads: CASSYGTGGGLGHF. The CDR3 DNA reads TGTGCCAGCAGTTACGGGACAGGGGGTGGGTTGGGGCATTTT.

The chain carries TRBV27 and TRBJ1-2; 9 nucleotides match TRBD1. V trimming: 8 bases; J trimming: 2 bases; junction bases outside the gene matches: 12. This CDR3 spans 16 amino acids. The V gene's germline CDR1 is MNHEY and CDR2 SMNVEV (reference sequence). The CDR3 DNA reads as TGTGCCAGCGGCCGAGACAGGGGGTTTATCAACTATGGCTACACCTTC. It codes for CASGRDRGFINYGYTF.

This chain joins TRBV4-2 and TRBJ1-2; D is unresolved. The CDR3 is 20 residues long. V shed 0 bases and J shed 0 bases, with 23 bases lying between them. Germline lookup yields CDR1 LGHNA and CDR2 YNFKEQ. The CDR3 region is CASSQDPNAPLKTPNYGYTF. The CDR3 DNA sequence: TGTGCCAGCAGCCAAGATCCAAATGCCCCCCTTAAAACACCTAACTATGGCTACACCTTC.

This clone was seen only once. The V and J genes are TRBV5-5 and TRBJ2-7; 11 bases agree with TRBD1. This CDR3 has 15 residues. The germline V gene has CDR1 SGHKS and CDR2 YYEKEE (reference sequence). V was clipped by 0 bases and J by 7 bases; unmatched bases: 6. The CDR3 sequence: CASSLAGQGAIEQYF. Written as DNA, the CDR3 is TGTGCCAGCAGCTTGGCTGGACAGGGGGCGATAGAGCAGTACTTC.

The chain couples TRBV19 to TRBJ1-2; D not resolved. This CDR3 region has 15 residues. Germline V lookup: CDR1 LNHDA, CDR2 SQIVND (reference sequence). The V and J ends lost 3 bases and 8 bases respectively, with 19 bases between them. CDR3: CASSIGVGSSDGYTF. The CDR3 nucleotides read TGTGCCAGTAGTATTGGAGTAGGTTCGAGCGACGGCTACACCTTC.

V usage is TRBV7-2 and J usage is TRBJ1-6, with 7 bases fitting TRBD1. The CDR3 totals 14 residues. The trim removed 6 bases at V and 13 bases at J, leaving 12 bases unmatched. Germline loops: CDR1 SGHTA, CDR2 FQGNSA. The CDR3 DNA follows: TGTGCCAGCAGACCAACGACAGGGTCGTTGCCCCTCCACTTT. It codes for CASRPTTGSLPLHF.

The CDR3 DNA reads as TGTGCCAGCAGCTCCCGGGACAGGGCTGGCACAGATACGCAGTATTTT. It encodes CASSSRDRAGTDTQYF. The rearrangement uses TRBV7-2 and TRBJ2-3; TRBD1 agrees at 9 bases. V trimming: 4 bases; J trimming: 1 base; junction bases outside the gene matches: 6. CDR1 and CDR2 (germline): SGHTA, FQGNSA. The CDR3 is 16 amino acids.

The chain employs TRBV7-9 and TRBJ2-2; the match to TRBD1 covers 7 bases. V shed 2 bases and J 0 bases; nucleotides not matched to a gene: 3. This CDR3 has 16 amino acids. Germline V gene data show CDR1 as SEHNR and CDR2 as FQNEAQ (reference sequence). The DNA of the CDR3 is TGTGCCAGCAGCTTATTGACAGGGTCGAACACCGGGGAGCTGTTTTTT. This codes for CASSLLTGSNTGELFF.

This chain's CDR3 is CASSLNFQETQYF. Here the CDR3 DNA reads TGTGCCAGCAGCTTAAACTTCCAAGAGACCCAGTACTTC. This chain joins TRBV7-3 and TRBJ2-5, with D uncertain. V was clipped by 1 base and J by 1 base, with 4 bases between them. Germline loops: CDR1 SGHTA, CDR2 FQGTGA. The CDR3 is 13 residues long.

The rearrangement links TRBV3-1 (or the pseudogene TRBV3-2) to TRBJ2-3; 11 nucleotides line up with TRBD2. The CDR3 runs to 16 residues. Germline loops: CDR1 LGHDT, CDR2 YNNKEL (reference sequence). The V and J ends lost 3 bases and 2 bases, in that order; junction bases with no gene match: 4. The CDR3 loop reads CASSQTSGAHTDTQYF. Written as DNA, the CDR3 is TGTGCCAGCAGCCAGACTAGCGGGGCGCACACAGATACGCAGTATTTT.

This clone was detected a few times. The rearrangement joins TRBV5-4 to TRBJ2-7, with 13 bases lining up with TRBD2. Germline loops: CDR1 SGHNT, CDR2 YYREEE (reference sequence). The CDR3 covers 15 residues. V lost 1 base and J lost 6; bases outside the gene matches: 4. CDR3 region: CASSLPGLAGREQYF. CDR3 nucleotide sequence: TGTGCCAGCAGCTTGCCGGGACTAGCGGGGCGCGAGCAGTACTTC.

The chain is built from TRBV10-3 and TRBJ1-2, with TRBD1 identical over 12 bases. Trimming cost V 8 bases and J 6 bases; bases outside gene matches: 7. The CDR3 consists of 14 residues. Germline loops: CDR1 ENHRY, CDR2 SYGVKD. Written as DNA, the CDR3 is TGTGCCATCCGGGGACAGGGGGCAGTGAATGGCTACACCTTC. It is translated as CAIRGQGAVNGYTF.

The chain links TRBV7-8 to TRBJ2-1; D is perhaps TRBD2 (5 bases). The germline V and J ends were trimmed by 5 bases and 7 bases, with 9 bases remaining between them. The CDR3 is made up of 12 amino acids. In germline, CDR1 is SGHVS, CDR2 FQNEAQ. This CDR3 is CASSTTRNEQFF. DNA for the CDR3: TGTGCCAGCAGCACCACTAGAAATGAGCAGTTCTTC.

The chain recombines TRBV3-1 (or the pseudogene TRBV3-2) with TRBJ2-5; 10 positions match TRBD2. The CDR3 length is 17 residues. The J segment lost 6 bases and the V segment lost 0 bases, leaving 10 bases of the junction unmatched. Germline V gene sequence: CDR1 LGHDT, CDR2 YNNKEL (reference sequence). The CDR3 region is CASSQDTLAGLRKTQYF. In DNA form, the CDR3 reads TGTGCCAGCAGCCAAGACACACTAGCGGGATTACGAAAGACCCAGTACTTC.

This clone was observed once. CDR3 in DNA: TGTGCCAGCAGTTACTTCGGGGGGTCCAACGAGCAGTACTTC. Translating it yields CASSYFGGSNEQYF. The chain couples TRBV6-5 to TRBJ2-7, with 7 bases aligning to TRBD2. Germline V CDR1 and CDR2: MNHEY, SVGAGI. Trimming cost V 1 base and J 5 bases; bases outside gene matches: 5. The CDR3 sequence is 14 residues long.

The chain links TRBV5-5 to TRBJ1-2; D gene ambiguous. V was pared by 4 bases and J by 5 bases, with 18 bases between. CDR3 length: 15 amino acids. Germline CDR1 SGHKS, CDR2 YYEKEE (reference sequence). CDR3 bases: TGTGCCAGCAGCGAGGGAGCCGGAATAAATTATGGCTACACCTTC. Its protein is CASSEGAGINYGYTF.